A selection of T cell receptor beta chains follows, all from one sample in a study. TCRdb reprocessed the RT-PCR reads with MiXCR, giving one entry per CDR3 protein. Here the sample spans fewer than 800,000 distinct CDR3 sequences, over 12% being singletons. The sample comprised memory CD4+ T cells from blood. The source of these receptors is a female donor in good health, serving as a healthy control. CDR3s include the opening cysteine and the closing phenylalanine or tryptophan. Fields, in order: J gene, clone size, V gene, D gene, CDR3 DNA, CDR3 protein. D genes are given only for firm matches. The size field is filled for only some rows; it gives once, few, many or a size class.

j_gene: TRBJ2-2
abundance: -
v_gene: TRBV7-3
d_gene: TRBD1
CDR3nt: TGTGCCAGCAGCTACGGACAGGGGGCGAACACCGGGGAGCTGTTTTTT
CDR3aa: CASSYGQGANTGELFF

j_gene: TRBJ2-7
abundance: few
v_gene: TRBV7-2
d_gene: TRBD2
CDR3nt: TGTGCCAGCAGCCCCCGACTAGCGGGGCGACGAATCAACTCCTACGAGCAGTACTTC
CDR3aa: CASSPRLAGRRINSYEQYF

j_gene: TRBJ1-2
abundance: many
v_gene: TRBV4-2
d_gene: -
CDR3nt: TGTGCCAGCAGCCAAGTTTCTCATCAAGGCTACACCTTC
CDR3aa: CASSQVSHQGYTF

j_gene: TRBJ2-2
abundance: few
v_gene: TRBV11-1
d_gene: TRBD1
CDR3nt: TGTGCCAGCAGCGCTAGAGGGGACAGGGTGCCATCCCCTCGCCGGGGGGAGCTGTTTTTT
CDR3aa: CASSARGDRVPSPRRGELFF

j_gene: TRBJ1-3
abundance: few
v_gene: TRBV12-3/TRBV12-4
d_gene: -
CDR3nt: TGTGCCAGCCTCCGAGGAAACACCATATATTTT
CDR3aa: CASLRGNTIYF

j_gene: TRBJ2-3
abundance: -
v_gene: TRBV30
d_gene: -
CDR3nt: TGTGCCTGGAGTGTACGGCGGGGACGCACAGATACGCAGTATTTT
CDR3aa: CAWSVRRGRTDTQYF

j_gene: TRBJ2-5
abundance: -
v_gene: TRBV28
d_gene: TRBD1
CDR3nt: TGTGCCAGCAGTTGGGGGATACCAGGGGGCCCAAAGACCCAGTACTTC
CDR3aa: CASSWGIPGGPKTQYF

j_gene: TRBJ1-1
abundance: -
v_gene: TRBV6-1
d_gene: -
CDR3nt: TGTGCCAGCAGTGAAGCGAACAAGAACACTGAAGCTTTCTTT
CDR3aa: CASSEANKNTEAFF

j_gene: TRBJ2-2
abundance: -
v_gene: TRBV7-9
d_gene: TRBD2
CDR3nt: TGTGCCAGCAGCTTAGCAGTGACTAGCGGGGGGCACCCGAACACCGGGGAGCTGTTTTTT
CDR3aa: CASSLAVTSGGHPNTGELFF

j_gene: TRBJ1-3
abundance: few
v_gene: TRBV20-1
d_gene: -
CDR3nt: TGCAGTGCGACGCGCCCAGGGGCTGGAAACACCATATATTTT
CDR3aa: CSATRPGAGNTIYF

j_gene: TRBJ2-1
abundance: -
v_gene: TRBV5-5
d_gene: TRBD1
CDR3nt: TGTGCCAGCAGCTTGTCGACAGGGAACAACAATGAGCAGTTCTTC
CDR3aa: CASSLSTGNNNEQFF

j_gene: TRBJ1-5
abundance: -
v_gene: TRBV7-2
d_gene: -
CDR3nt: TGTGCCAGCAGCTTAGCAGGGGTGGGGGTTAGCAATCAGCCCCAGCATTTT
CDR3aa: CASSLAGVGVSNQPQHF

j_gene: TRBJ1-1
abundance: -
v_gene: TRBV20-1
d_gene: -
CDR3nt: TGCAGTGCATTGGGACAACAGAACACTGAAGCTTTCTTT
CDR3aa: CSALGQQNTEAFF

j_gene: TRBJ2-1
abundance: -
v_gene: TRBV6-5
d_gene: TRBD1
CDR3nt: TGTGCCAGCAGTGGGGGGTTGGGACAGGGCGCCGGTGAGCAGTTCTTC
CDR3aa: CASSGGLGQGAGEQFF

j_gene: TRBJ1-2
abundance: -
v_gene: TRBV29-1
d_gene: -
CDR3nt: TGCAGCGTTGAAGGACAGACTTATAACTATGGCTACACCTTC
CDR3aa: CSVEGQTYNYGYTF

j_gene: TRBJ2-3
abundance: -
v_gene: TRBV3-1
d_gene: -
CDR3nt: TGTGCCAGCAGCCCTTCGGGGGCATCAGATACGCAGTATTTT
CDR3aa: CASSPSGASDTQYF

j_gene: TRBJ2-1
abundance: -
v_gene: TRBV24-1
d_gene: TRBD2
CDR3nt: TGTGCCACCAGTGAGCAGCGGGGGTCCTACAATGAGCAGTTCTTC
CDR3aa: CATSEQRGSYNEQFF

j_gene: TRBJ2-3
abundance: few
v_gene: TRBV20-1
d_gene: TRBD2
CDR3nt: TGCAGTGCCCTAGTTACCAATGGGGCGGGACTATCTGATACGCAGTATTTT
CDR3aa: CSALVTNGAGLSDTQYF

j_gene: TRBJ2-7
abundance: -
v_gene: TRBV6-2/TRBV6-3
d_gene: TRBD1
CDR3nt: TGTGCCAGCAGAAAAACAGGGGGCGAAGGCGAGCAGTACTTC
CDR3aa: CASRKTGGEGEQYF

j_gene: TRBJ1-1
abundance: -
v_gene: TRBV7-9
d_gene: TRBD1
CDR3nt: TGTGCCAGCAGCTCAACAGGGGGCCGGGACACTGAAGCTTTCTTT
CDR3aa: CASSSTGGRDTEAFF

j_gene: TRBJ1-5
abundance: many
v_gene: TRBV6-5
d_gene: TRBD1
CDR3nt: TGTGCCAGCAGTGAACAGGGGGCCGTAGGTCAGCCCCAGCATTTT
CDR3aa: CASSEQGAVGQPQHF

j_gene: TRBJ2-3
abundance: -
v_gene: TRBV5-1
d_gene: TRBD2
CDR3nt: TGCGCCAGCAGCTTAGCGGGAGGAGGGAGAGATACGCAGTATTTT
CDR3aa: CASSLAGGGRDTQYF

j_gene: TRBJ2-3
abundance: many
v_gene: TRBV5-1
d_gene: TRBD2
CDR3nt: TGCGCCAGCAGCTTGGAGACTAGCGGGAGTGGCGTGTCGCAGTATTTT
CDR3aa: CASSLETSGSGVSQYF

j_gene: TRBJ1-5
abundance: -
v_gene: TRBV30
d_gene: TRBD1
CDR3nt: TGTGCCTGGAGTAGACGAGGACAGGGCTATAGCAATCAGCCCCAGCATTTT
CDR3aa: CAWSRRGQGYSNQPQHF

j_gene: TRBJ2-7
abundance: many
v_gene: TRBV15
d_gene: -
CDR3nt: TGTGCCACCAGCAAATTAGTGTTAAGGGGGCAGTACTTC
CDR3aa: CATSKLVLRGQYF

j_gene: TRBJ1-1
abundance: few
v_gene: TRBV6-2/TRBV6-3
d_gene: TRBD1
CDR3nt: TGTGCCAGCAGTTATAGGGACAGCCTTGAGTACGGCACTGAAGCTTTCTTT
CDR3aa: CASSYRDSLEYGTEAFF

j_gene: TRBJ2-6
abundance: -
v_gene: TRBV4-1
d_gene: -
CDR3nt: TGCGCCAGCAGCCATTCCTTAACGAATTCCGGGGCCAACGTCCTGACTTTC
CDR3aa: CASSHSLTNSGANVLTF

j_gene: TRBJ2-7
abundance: few
v_gene: TRBV7-8
d_gene: TRBD2
CDR3nt: TGTGCCAGCAGCTTTGGACTAGCGGGATTGGAGCAGTACTTC
CDR3aa: CASSFGLAGLEQYF

j_gene: TRBJ2-7
abundance: -
v_gene: TRBV7-8
d_gene: -
CDR3nt: TGTGCCAGCAGCTTACTCAAGGGCTCCTACGAGCAGTACTTC
CDR3aa: CASSLLKGSYEQYF